The text below deals with one T cell receptor (beta chain). This clone has at least ten counts. What antigen it recognizes has not been identified. The read gets to within 3 residues of the CDR3 end, and the germline J gene fills in the rest. The data stem from a study of T cell clonality in common variable immunodeficiency (dated by TCRdb to about 2015). Diagnosis of CVID followed standard criteria, namely serum IgG, IgA and/or IgM below the normal range together with specific antibody deficiency. The CVID group comprised 40 to 45 subjects, about 15 female and approximately 30 male, aged about 9 to 65 years with a mean age of around 40. Predominantly Caucasian heritage was noted among both the CVID patients and the healthy controls. At the time of study participation, every CVID subject had been on replacement immunoglobulin therapy for at least one year. At blood collection, none of the CVID subjects was ill or on immunomodulatory or immunosuppressive medication. Heparinized peripheral whole blood samples of roughly 5 to 9 ml were obtained from each donor. Genomic DNA from adults with common variable immune deficiency (CVID) and from healthy adult controls was the source for sequencing TCRbeta CDR3 repertoires. Diluted blood was subjected to density centrifugation over Hypaque 1077 or Ficoll-Paque for isolation of peripheral blood mononuclear cells. Unsorted mononuclear cells served as the source of genomic DNA, which was extracted either by Qiagen column purification or by a centrifugation-based method.

For sequencing input, CVID and control samples contributed equivalent amounts of genomic DNA. For every sample, a 60 bp segment covering the rearranged TCRbeta CDR3 region was amplified and then sequenced. The immunoSEQ assay, a bias-corrected multiplex PCR combined with high-throughput sequencing, was used to amplify TCRbeta. The source study handled its data this way. Each unique nucleotide sequence was treated as a clone and annotated with V, D and J genes, copy number and frequency. Sequences were labeled productive if in frame, and non-productive if out of frame or containing stop codons. As previously described, clonality was calculated on the basis of Shannon's entropy. The predicted amino acid sequences of productive clones were used to derive the mean CDR3 Kyte-Doolittle hydropathy. The R hclust function was used to hierarchically cluster scaled V gene usage with Manhattan distance and complete linkage. Sharing of clones by CDR3 amino acid sequence was evaluated through resampling of 12 repertoires per group over 100 rounds. The repertoires were searched for 55 to 75 published EBV-specific TCRbeta sequences and almost 250 published CMV-specific TCRbeta sequences. A couple of CVID samples yielding fewer than 10,000 sequences were excluded from analysis, leaving 42 CVID repertoires. TCRdb carries this immuneACCESS record with in-frame sequences only. Its versions omit some clonotypes, under half of them owing to an unresolved V gene in the studies checked, with the rest unexplained. That table is the source of V, J and clone size, and D and trimming were worked out from the DNA. The sample counts more than 8,000 clones, each observed more than once. The ten largest account for roughly 4% of the sample.

The junction shows trimming of 0 bases on V and 4 bases on J, and the gene matches do not reach 5 bases of it. From the cysteine up to the phenylalanine, the CDR3 has a length of 17 residues. Shown are 42 bases from within the CDR3, in frame from base 1. According to the germline V gene, CDR1 reads KGHSH and CDR2 reads LQKENI. Overall results and qualifications from the work: Even though DNA input was the same, control samples had an average of around 82,000 unique sequences each, compared with approximately 32,000 in CVID samples. CVID TCRbeta sequences reportedly showed fewer deletions and N-nucleotide insertions and lacked highly modified clones with 13 or more V deletions. Patient heterogeneity within the CVID cohort put limits on correlating repertoire features with clinical complications. Increased TCRbeta clonality was found in CVID subjects compared with healthy controls (t-test p = 0.018), with the increase being most characteristic of about a third of subjects. According to the authors, figuring out what caused the increased clonality in CVID would require sequencing the repertoires of T cell subpopulations. Fewer TCRbeta clones were shared among CVID subjects than among healthy controls (p < 0.0001).

Sequencing used peripheral blood mononuclear cells. The rearranged segments are TRBV18 and TRBJ2-1, and 11 junctional nucleotides match TRBD2. The clonotype originates from a human donor with common variable immunodeficiency. The CDR3 bases that were read are TGTGCCAGCTCACCACCCCTAGCGGGAGGTGTTTACAATGAG. Protein translation: CASSPPLAGGVYNE. The whole CDR3 is CASSPPLAGGVYNEQFF.